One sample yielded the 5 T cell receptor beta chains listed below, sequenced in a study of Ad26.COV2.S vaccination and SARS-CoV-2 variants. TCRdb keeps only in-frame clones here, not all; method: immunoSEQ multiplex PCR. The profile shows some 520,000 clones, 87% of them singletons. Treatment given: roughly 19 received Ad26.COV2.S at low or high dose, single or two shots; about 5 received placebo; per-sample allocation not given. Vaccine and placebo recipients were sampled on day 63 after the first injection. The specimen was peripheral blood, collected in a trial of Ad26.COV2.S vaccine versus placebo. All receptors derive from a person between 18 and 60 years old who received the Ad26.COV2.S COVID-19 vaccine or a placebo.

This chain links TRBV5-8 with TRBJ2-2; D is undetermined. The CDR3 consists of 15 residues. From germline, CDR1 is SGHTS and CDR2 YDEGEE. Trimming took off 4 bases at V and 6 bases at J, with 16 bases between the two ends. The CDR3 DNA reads TGTGCCAGCAGCCCTGCGCCCCTTATGGCCGGGGAGCTGTTTTTT. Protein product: CASSPAPLMAGELFF.

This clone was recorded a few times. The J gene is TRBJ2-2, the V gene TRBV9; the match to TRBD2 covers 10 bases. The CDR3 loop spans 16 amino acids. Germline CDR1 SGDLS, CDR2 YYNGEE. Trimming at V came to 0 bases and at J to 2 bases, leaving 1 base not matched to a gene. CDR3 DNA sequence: TGTGCCAGCAGCGTAGAACTAGCGGGAAACACCGGGGAGCTGTTTTTT. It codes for CASSVELAGNTGELFF.

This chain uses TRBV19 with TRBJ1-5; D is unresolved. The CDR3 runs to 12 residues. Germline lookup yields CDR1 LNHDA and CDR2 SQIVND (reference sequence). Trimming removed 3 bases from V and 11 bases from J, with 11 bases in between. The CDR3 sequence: CASSIQDGSQHF. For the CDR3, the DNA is TGTGCCAGTAGTATTCAGGACGGGTCCCAGCATTTT.

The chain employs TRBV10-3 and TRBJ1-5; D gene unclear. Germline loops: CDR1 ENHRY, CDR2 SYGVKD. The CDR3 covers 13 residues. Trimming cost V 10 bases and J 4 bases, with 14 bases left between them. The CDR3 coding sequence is TGTGCCAGTACACCGGCGGGAAATCAGCCCCAGCATTTT. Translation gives CASTPAGNQPQHF.

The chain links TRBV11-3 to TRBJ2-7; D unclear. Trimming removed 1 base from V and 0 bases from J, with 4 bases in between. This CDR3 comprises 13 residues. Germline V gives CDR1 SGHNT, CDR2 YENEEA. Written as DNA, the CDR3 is TGTGCCAGCAGCTTAGGTCCCTCCTACGAGCAGTACTTC. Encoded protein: CASSLGPSYEQYF.